In its sample, the clone carrying this T cell receptor (beta chain) was seen a few times. The sample originates from a study of T-cell memory formation after mild COVID-19. CDR3 length equals 14 residues. Deletions cut 4 bases from V and 3 bases from J, with 12 bases between. Germline V CDR1 and CDR2: LGHNA, YSLEER. TCRdb passed the 5' RACE reads through MiXCR, listing each CDR3 protein once. The sample lists about 170,000 distinct CDR3 sequences, over 10% occurring once. The chain is built from TRBV4-3 and TRBJ2-5; no reliable D call. The receptor's source is a man between 18 and 29 years old who had mild COVID-19 (a few samples of this study predate the infection). Cell type and time point are not known. Sequencing input: PBMCs or a T cell subset sorted from them (not recorded which). In nucleotides, the CDR3 is TGCGCCAGCAGCCCCGGTTTAGGAAAAGAGACCCAGTACTTC. As protein: CASSPGLGKETQYF.